These 6 T cell receptor beta chains share one sample of origin, sequenced in a study of monozygotic twins with inflammatory bowel disease. TCRdb re-called the 5' RACE reads, yielding one record per CDR3 amino acid sequence without DNA. This listing includes a few hundred thousand distinct CDR3 sequences. Sequencing was done on a sample of blood. All receptors derive from a human donor with ulcerative colitis or Crohn's disease, or a healthy co-twin of an affected twin (not recorded which).

This chain connects TRBV24-1 to TRBJ2-2; TCRdb returns TRBD1, unconfirmable since there is no DNA. The length of the CDR3 is 14 residues. Germline V gene data show CDR1 as KGHDR and CDR2 as SFDVKD. The CDR3 sequence: CATSTPGATGELFF.

This chain links TRBV12-3 or TRBV12-4 with TRBJ2-5; the D call from TCRdb, TRBD2, cannot be confirmed without DNA. The CDR3 extends over 15 amino acids. This CDR3 reads CASSPRTSGGETQYF.

The gene calls are TRBV3-1 and TRBJ1-4; TCRdb indicates TRBD1, and absent DNA this call remains unverified. The CDR3 totals 14 residues. In germline, CDR1 is LGHDT, CDR2 YNNKEL (reference sequence). CDR3: CASSQRGWDEKLFF.

The V and J genes are TRBV4-1 and TRBJ1-2; TCRdb outputs TRBD1, but without DNA this stays unchecked. The CDR3 is 16 amino acids. Per germline, CDR1 MGHRA and CDR2 YSYEKL. CDR3 residues: CASSPIVRDRNYGYTF.

The genes are TRBV20-1 and TRBJ2-1; TCRdb calls TRBD2, which cannot be checked without DNA. The CDR3 consists of 13 residues. From germline, CDR1 is DFQATT and CDR2 SNEGSKA (reference sequence). Here the CDR3 reads CSASSGDYNEQFF.

CDR3 sequence reads: CASSAGLTGPKETQYF. The chain links TRBV5-1 to TRBJ2-5; TCRdb picks TRBD2, but there is no DNA to check that call. The CDR3 contains 16 residues. Germline V gives CDR1 SGHRS, CDR2 YFSETQ.